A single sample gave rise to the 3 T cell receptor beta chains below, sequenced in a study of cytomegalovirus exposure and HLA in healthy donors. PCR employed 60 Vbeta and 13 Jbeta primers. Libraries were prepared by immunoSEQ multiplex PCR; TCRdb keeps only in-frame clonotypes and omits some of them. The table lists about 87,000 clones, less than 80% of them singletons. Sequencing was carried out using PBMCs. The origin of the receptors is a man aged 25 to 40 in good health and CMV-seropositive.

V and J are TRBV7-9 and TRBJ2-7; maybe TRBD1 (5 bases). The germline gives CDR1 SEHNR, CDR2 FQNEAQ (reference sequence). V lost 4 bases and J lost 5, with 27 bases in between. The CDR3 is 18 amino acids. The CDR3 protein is CASSSALSGHPEENEQYF. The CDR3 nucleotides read TGTGCCAGCAGCTCAGCTTTGTCAGGGCATCCCGAGGAAAACGAGCAGTACTTC.

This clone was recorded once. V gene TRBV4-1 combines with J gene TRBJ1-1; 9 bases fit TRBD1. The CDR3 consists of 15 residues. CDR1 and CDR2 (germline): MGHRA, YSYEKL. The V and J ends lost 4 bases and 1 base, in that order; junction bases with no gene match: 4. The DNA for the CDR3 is TGCGCCAGCAGCCCTCAACAGGGGGCGAACACTGAAGCTTTCTTT. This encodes CASSPQQGANTEAFF.

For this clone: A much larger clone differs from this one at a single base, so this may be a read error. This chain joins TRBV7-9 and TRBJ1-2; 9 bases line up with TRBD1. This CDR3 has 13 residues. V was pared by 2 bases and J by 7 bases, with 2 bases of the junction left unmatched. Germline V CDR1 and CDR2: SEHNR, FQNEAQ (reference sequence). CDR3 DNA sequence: TGTGCCAGCAGCTTATACAGGGGGCTTGGCTACACCTTC. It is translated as CASSLYRGLGYTF.